The present entry profiles one TCR beta chain with its context. The CDR3 covers 15 residues. Trimming took 8 bases from V and 5 from J; bases not matched to a gene: 9. The germline CDR1 and CDR2 sequences are SNHLY and FYNNEI. MiXCR, run by TCRdb on the 5' RACE reads, gives a single entry per CDR3 protein. The data hold about 42,000 distinct CDR3 sequences, with around 30% observed a single time. This TCR derives from a female donor with breast cancer. This chain links TRBV2 with TRBJ1-6; 7 bases agree with TRBD1. Material for sequencing was tumor-infiltrating memory CD4+ T cells sorted from the breast tumor. Documented subset: memory CD4+ T cells, CD4+CD45RO+CD25-. CDR3 region: CASPDREGHNSPLHF. Here the CDR3 DNA reads TGTGCCAGCCCCGACAGGGAAGGGCATAATTCACCCCTCCACTTT.